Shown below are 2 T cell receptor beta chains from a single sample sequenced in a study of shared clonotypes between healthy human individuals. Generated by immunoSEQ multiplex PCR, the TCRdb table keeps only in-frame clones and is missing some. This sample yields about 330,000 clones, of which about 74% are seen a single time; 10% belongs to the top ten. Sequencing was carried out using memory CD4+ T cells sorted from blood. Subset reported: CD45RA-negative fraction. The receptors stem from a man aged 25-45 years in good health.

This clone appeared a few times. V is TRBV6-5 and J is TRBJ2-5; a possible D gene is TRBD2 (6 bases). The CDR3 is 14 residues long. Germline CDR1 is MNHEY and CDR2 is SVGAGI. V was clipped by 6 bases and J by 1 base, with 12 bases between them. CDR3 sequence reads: CASRRRDPQETQYF. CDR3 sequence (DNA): TGTGCCAGCAGACGGAGGGATCCCCAAGAGACCCAGTACTTC.

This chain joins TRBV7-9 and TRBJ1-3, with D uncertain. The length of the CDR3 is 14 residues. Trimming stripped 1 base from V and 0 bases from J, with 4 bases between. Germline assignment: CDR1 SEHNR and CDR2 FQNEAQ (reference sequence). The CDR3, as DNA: TGTGCCAGCAGCTTAGGGAGCTCTGGAAACACCATATATTTT. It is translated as CASSLGSSGNTIYF. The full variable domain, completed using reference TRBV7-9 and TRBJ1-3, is DTGVSQNPRHKITKRGQNVTFRCDPISEHNRLYWYRQTLGQGPEFLTYFQNEAQLEKSRLLSDRFSAERPKGSFSTLEIQRTEQGDSAMYLCASSLGSSGNTIYFGEGSWLTVV.